The 21 T cell receptor beta chains reported below all come from one sample, sequenced in a study of regulatory T cells in long-lasting Graves disease. The TCR beta library used iRepertoire HTBI primers with Arm-PCR amplification of CDR3. TCRdb recomputed calls from the multiplex PCR reads with MiXCR, one row per CDR3 protein. Here the sample spans a few hundred thousand distinct CDR3 sequences, roughly 15% being singletons. Time point of the sample: newly diagnosed GD, antithyroid drugs for less than 3 months. The TCR library was made from RNA that had been extracted from PBMCs in TRIzol. In addition, the sample was reused for a study of T cells in Graves' hyperthyroidism and ophthalmopathy.

This specimen was peripheral blood mononuclear cells (PBMCs), taken at new diagnosis, from a patient treated with antithyroid drugs. The receptors originated from a woman aged 45-65 years with Graves disease.

Only a few counts were recorded for this clonotype. The rearrangement uses TRBV10-3 and TRBJ2-3; D gene uncertain. Trimming left V 4 bases short and J 5 bases short, with 10 bases between. Germline V CDR1 and CDR2: ENHRY, SYGVKD. This CDR3 has 13 amino acids. Written as DNA, the CDR3 is TGTGCCATCAGTGGTCCTATGGAAGATACGCAGTATTTT. Its protein is CAISGPMEDTQYF.

There are many counts of this clonotype. The rearrangement uses TRBV12-3 or TRBV12-4 and TRBJ2-7; D possibly corresponds to TRBD2 (5 bases). The ends were cut back, 3 bases at V and 4 bases at J, with 10 bases in the middle. The CDR3 runs to 13 residues. In DNA, the CDR3 is TGTGCCAGCAGTTTGCGGGCCCTTTACGAGCAGTACTTC. This translates into CASSLRALYEQYF.

This clonotype was recorded many times. The chain has TRBV20-1 and TRBJ2-3, with D possibly matching TRBD2 (5 bases). The V end was cut by 7 bases, the J end by 7 bases, with 18 bases between. There are 13 residues in the CDR3. Germline CDR1 reads DFQATT; CDR2 reads SNEGSKA (reference sequence). The CDR3 region has the DNA TGCAGTGTCCGGGGAGTCTCTCAGAATACGCAGTATTTT. This encodes CSVRGVSQNTQYF.

V usage is TRBV7-9 and J usage is TRBJ1-5; a weak D match, TRBD1 (6 bases). The CDR3 contains 15 residues. Trimming removed 1 base from V and 5 bases from J, with 12 bases in between. Germline CDR1 and CDR2: SEHNR and FQNEAQ (reference sequence). In DNA, the CDR3 is TGTGCCAGCAGCTTAGGACGAGGGGGGGATCAGCCCCAGCATTTT. It translates to CASSLGRGGDQPQHF. The complete variable domain, with remaining parts taken from reference TRBV7-9 and TRBJ1-5, reads DTGVSQNPRHKITKRGQNVTFRCDPISEHNRLYWYRQTLGQGPEFLTYFQNEAQLEKSRLLSDRFSAERPKGSFSTLEIQRTEQGDSAMYLCASSLGRGGDQPQHFGDGTRLSIL.

The rearrangement links TRBV3-1 to TRBJ2-7, with D uncertain. Deletions cut 0 bases from V and 6 bases from J, with 9 bases between. Germline V CDR1 and CDR2: LGHDT, YNNKEL (reference sequence). The CDR3 contains 13 residues. CDR3 coding DNA: TGTGCCAGCAGCCAAGATCGAAGTGGCGAGCAGTACTTC. Translated: CASSQDRSGEQYF.

There are a few counts of this clonotype. The CDR3 spells CASTSGTSSNEQFF. The CDR3 coding sequence is TGTGCCTCAACAAGCGGGACTAGCTCCAATGAGCAGTTCTTC. The chain couples TRBV19 to TRBJ2-1, with 9 positions matching TRBD2. CDR3 length: 14 amino acids. Germline V gene data show CDR1 as LNHDA and CDR2 as SQIVND (reference sequence). The V and J ends lost 11 bases and 6 bases, in that order; junction bases with no gene match: 11.

In its sample, this clonotype was seen many times. The chain combines TRBV30 with TRBJ2-7, with D unclear. Trimming pared 0 bases from V and 3 bases from J, leaving 9 bases between. The CDR3 runs to 13 residues. Germline loops: CDR1 GTSNPN, CDR2 SVGIG (reference sequence). CDR3 nucleotides: TGTGCCTGGAGTGTATCTGTTGGCTACGAGCAGTACTTC. The encoded protein is CAWSVSVGYEQYF.

This clonotype turned up a few times. The chain uses TRBV4-1 and TRBJ2-3; TRBD2 matches 15 bases. The CDR3 consists of 18 residues. The germline V gene encodes CDR1 MGHRA and CDR2 YSYEKL. V trimming: 1 base; J trimming: 6 bases; junction bases outside the gene matches: 8. The CDR3 is CASSQGTGTSGRRDTQYF. In nucleotides, the CDR3 is TGCGCCAGCAGCCAAGGGACCGGGACTAGCGGGAGGCGGGATACGCAGTATTTT.

Worth noting for this clonotype: Compared with germline, one end of the junction differs, possibly owing to a read error. The chain joins TRBV20-1 to TRBJ2-1; no definite D call. The V gene's germline CDR1 is DFQATT and CDR2 SNEGSKA (reference sequence). CDR3 length equals 11 residues. CDR3 sequence: CSASSDNEQFF. In DNA, the CDR3 is TGCAGTGCTAGCTCCGACAATGAGCAGTTCTTC.

This chain connects TRBV5-1 to TRBJ2-7, with D possibly matching TRBD1 (6 bases). V was clipped by 3 bases and J by 5 bases, with 12 bases between them. Germline CDR1 reads SGHRS; CDR2 reads YFSETQ. The CDR3 sequence is 13 residues long. The CDR3 nucleotides read TGCGCCAGCAGCTCCACAGGGCCGGACGAGCAGTACTTC. Its translation is CASSSTGPDEQYF.

This clonotype has a handful of counts. J is TRBJ2-7 and V is TRBV10-3; possible D gene TRBD1, 6 bases. Trimming took off 7 bases at V and 2 bases at J, with 12 bases between the two ends. Per germline, CDR1 ENHRY and CDR2 SYGVKD. This CDR3 contains 13 residues. The CDR3 is CAIKSGTPYEQYF. The DNA of the CDR3 is TGTGCCATCAAGTCCGGGACACCCTACGAGCAGTACTTC.

This clonotype was found a few times. The chain recombines TRBV6-1 with TRBJ2-3; TRBD1 matches at 9 bases. Germline-derived CDR1 and CDR2 are MNHNS and SASEGT. This CDR3 is built from 16 residues. J gave up 4 bases and V 2 bases, and 7 bases lay outside the gene matches. The CDR3 DNA sequence: TGTGCCAGCAGTGAAAATCCGGGACAGGGCTCAGATACGCAGTATTTT. Translation gives CASSENPGQGSDTQYF.

The sample holds many counts of this clonotype. This sequence joins TRBV12-3 or TRBV12-4 and TRBJ2-1; D might be TRBD1 or TRBD2, each matching 6 bases. This CDR3 contains 15 residues. V was cut by 10 bases and J by 4 bases, with 20 bases left in between. The CDR3 DNA is TGTGCCATCCCACTCCCAGGGGACTTTTACAATGAGCAGTTCTTC. It yields the protein CAIPLPGDFYNEQFF.

This clonotype was counted many times. Germline and junction disagree at one end, which may indicate a read error. CDR3 in amino acids: CASSLLSGTSGRALGF. The CDR3 region has the DNA TGTGCCAGCAGTTTACTCTCCGGGACTAGCGGGAGGGCCTTGGGCTTC. This rearrangement joins TRBV28 to TRBJ2-1; 16 bases match TRBD2. Germline CDR1 is MDHEN and CDR2 is SYDVKM. The length of the CDR3 is 16 residues.

This clonotype has only a few counts. Here the CDR3 DNA reads TGTGCCAGCAGATTCCGGGACAGGGGAAGCTATGGCTACACCTTC. Translating it yields CASRFRDRGSYGYTF. The J gene is TRBJ1-2, the V gene TRBV28; TRBD1 matches 10 bases. The ends lost 6 bases at V and 4 bases at J; junction bases unmatched: 8. The CDR3 is 15 amino acids. Germline values: CDR1 MDHEN, CDR2 SYDVKM.

This sequence joins TRBV7-2 and TRBJ2-3, with 8 nucleotides matching TRBD2. Germline CDR1 and CDR2: SGHTA and FQGNSA. J was trimmed by 1 base and V by 5 bases; bases with no gene match: 8. The CDR3 consists of 16 residues. The CDR3 region is CASSLRRSGGTDTQYF. In DNA form, the CDR3 reads TGTGCCAGCAGCCTTAGACGTAGCGGGGGCACAGATACGCAGTATTTT.

This clonotype was counted a few times. The CDR3, as DNA: TGTGCCAGCAGCGAATACCGGGACAGCCTCTACGAGCAGTACTTC. As protein: CASSEYRDSLYEQYF. The rearrangement joins TRBV7-9 to TRBJ2-7, with 7 bases that match TRBD1. After removal of 5 bases from V and 3 bases from J, the junction contained 10 bases not matched to a gene. This CDR3 has 15 amino acids. Germline assignment: CDR1 SEHNR and CDR2 FQNEAQ (reference sequence).

The chain combines TRBV6-5 with TRBJ1-1, with TRBD1 matching 9 bases. In germline, CDR1 is MNHEY, CDR2 SVGAGI. This CDR3 is 16 amino acids long. The V gene end was trimmed by 4 bases and the J gene end by 5 bases; junction bases not matched to a gene: 11. CDR3 sequence: CASSSEQGAKWTEAFF. The CDR3 DNA sequence: TGTGCCAGCAGTTCCGAACAGGGGGCGAAATGGACTGAAGCTTTCTTT.

This clonotype was observed at least ten times. The chain links TRBV5-6 to TRBJ2-3, with TRBD2 matching 9 bases. The length of the CDR3 is 17 residues. The germline CDR1 and CDR2 sequences are SGHDT and YYEEEE. J was trimmed by 4 bases and V by 4 bases; bases with no gene match: 13. The CDR3 DNA reads as TGTGCCAGCAGCACCCCGGGACTAGCCAGGGGAGCAGATACGCAGTATTTT. This encodes CASSTPGLARGADTQYF.

In the case of this clonotype: Just one base apart from a much larger clone, this may be a read error. The chain is built from TRBV6-2 or TRBV6-3 and TRBJ1-5; possibly TRBD1 for D (5 bases). The length of the CDR3 is 14 residues. Germline V gene sequence: CDR1 MNHEY, CDR2 SVGEGT. Trimming shortened V by 4 bases and J by 3 bases, and 10 bases separated the two germline ends. This CDR3 is CASSWAGINQPQHF. Here the CDR3 DNA reads TGTGCCAGCAGTTGGGCAGGGATCAATCAGCCCCAGCATTTT.

This clonotype was recorded at least ten times. This chain connects TRBV28 to TRBJ2-1; the D gene is possibly TRBD2 (7 bases). Germline CDR1 is MDHEN and CDR2 is SYDVKM. The CDR3 contains 15 residues. Trimming cost V 4 bases and J 7 bases, with 17 bases left between them. In DNA, the CDR3 is TGTGCCAGCAGTTATAGAGGGAGGGGGATTAATGAGCAGTTCTTC. Protein product: CASSYRGRGINEQFF.